This TCR beta chain was identified in a study of CD8+CD57+ T cells in acquired aplastic anemia. Genomic DNA was employed as the template in profiling TCR beta VDJ and CDR3. Each CDR3 protein is one row after TCRdb ran MiXCR on the reads. The sample consists of over 40,000 distinct CDR3 sequences, around 69% of them appearing once. The source of this sequence is a human donor in good health, serving as a control. The sequenced material came from sorted CD4+, CD8+, or CD8+CD57+ T cells (not recorded which) from PBMCs.

CDR3 sequence reads: CATSGTSSPPTSGTETQYF. CDR3 bases: TGTGCCACCAGTGGGACTAGCAGTCCGCCGACTAGCGGCACAGAGACCCAGTACTTC. V gene TRBV24-1 combines with J gene TRBJ2-5, with 9 bases matching TRBD2. V was clipped by 5 bases and J by 4 bases; unmatched bases: 19. The CDR3 has 19 residues. Germline V lookup: CDR1 KGHDR, CDR2 SFDVKD.